This T cell receptor beta chain stems from a study of Ad26.COV2.S vaccination and SARS-CoV-2 variants. Findings and limits, study-wide: Recipients of either vaccine or placebo displayed similar breadth of non-spike TCRs. Assessments of TCR breadth and depth may have underestimated the total T cell responses. Compared with placebo recipients, vaccine recipients had higher spike-specific TCR breadth.

Described treatment: 15 to 20 received Ad26.COV2.S at low or high dose, single or two shots; roughly five received placebo; per-sample allocation not given. The samples date from day 63 after the first vaccine or placebo injection. Note on this clone: Its specificity is not known.

Assay: immunoSEQ multiplex PCR; the TCRdb copy retains only in-frame clones and omits some. The sample shows roughly 300,000 clones, about 88% of them seen only once. This TCR came from a person between 18 and 65 years old who received the Ad26.COV2.S COVID-19 vaccine or a placebo. The material was peripheral blood, obtained in a trial of Ad26.COV2.S vaccine versus placebo.

For the CDR3, the DNA is TGTGCCAGCAGCCGACTAGCGGGGGGAGCAGAGACCCAGTACTTC. Its protein product is CASSRLAGGAETQYF. This sequence joins TRBV5-4 and TRBJ2-5; 13 positions match TRBD2. The germline V gene has CDR1 SGHNT and CDR2 YYREEE (reference sequence). J was trimmed by 4 bases and V by 4 bases; bases with no gene match: 4. The length of the CDR3 is 15 residues. The entire variable domain, with the rest obtained from reference TRBV5-4 and TRBJ2-5, is as follows: ETGVTQSPTHLIKTRGQQVTLRCSSQSGHNTVSWYQQALGQGPQFIFQYYREEENGRGNFPPRFSGLQFPNYSSELNVNALELDDSALYLCASSRLAGGAETQYFGPGTRLLVL.